This T cell receptor beta chain was captured by sequencing in a study of response to subunit inactivated influenza vaccine. Study results and caveats: That few new T cells are recruited by each seasonal influenza vaccination was the authors' suggestion.

MiXCR, run by TCRdb on the RT-PCR reads, gives a single entry per CDR3 protein. Here the sample spans approximately 520,000 distinct CDR3 sequences, more than 15% being singletons. Unmatched junction bases numbered 2, after V lost 4 bases and J lost 0 bases. The germline V gene encodes CDR1 LGHNA and CDR2 YSLEER. The CDR3 is 16 residues long. The sample holds a few counts of this clonotype. As yet, its antigen is unknown. The sample consisted of CD4+ T cells sorted from PBMCs, taken less than 30 months after vaccination. The chain combines TRBV4-3 with TRBJ2-2; 10 positions match TRBD2. The receptor was derived from a man between 45 and 75 years old who received an inactivated influenza vaccine. CDR3 nucleotide sequence: TGCGCCAGCAGCCGGGGACTAGCGACGAACACCGGGGAGCTGTTTTTT. This sequence encodes CASSRGLATNTGELFF.